The sequence of this T cell receptor beta chain was determined in a study of T-cell memory formation after mild COVID-19. In the case of this clonotype: As yet, its antigen is unknown.

Study-wide results and limits: Shrinking CD4+ clones were chiefly CM and EM; CD8+ ones were chiefly EMRA.

UMIs and sample barcodes were carried by the TCR alpha and TCR beta cDNA libraries that 5'RACE produced using constant-segment primers. TCRdb reprocessed the 5' RACE reads with MiXCR, giving one entry per CDR3 protein. The sample gives some 160,000 distinct CDR3 sequences, 13% of which show up once; approximately 3.4% is in the top ten. The receptor's source is a man aged 18 to 29 who had mild COVID-19 (a few samples of this study predate the infection). Cell type and time point are not known. Sequencing input: PBMCs or a T cell subset sorted from them (not recorded which).

The chain's CDR3 is CASSLSGDSYEQYF. In nucleotides, the CDR3 is TGTGCCAGCAGTCTAAGCGGGGACTCCTACGAGCAGTACTTC. The V and J genes are TRBV12-3 or TRBV12-4 and TRBJ2-7; 7 nucleotides line up with TRBD2. Germline trimming cut 5 bases from V and 0 bases from J; bases unmatched to any gene: 4. This CDR3 has 14 residues.